Below are 17 T cell receptor beta chains sequenced from a single sample in a study of blood T cell repertoires in COVID-19. Produced via immunoSEQ multiplex PCR; TCRdb's table is partial and in-frame only. The sample includes 400,000 or so clones, 88% of them seen just once. Sequencing was performed on PBMCs or T cells enriched from blood (not recorded which). These receptors were obtained from a woman aged 40 to 49 with acute COVID-19.

V is TRBV4-2 and J is TRBJ2-5, with 10 bases fitting TRBD2. CDR1 and CDR2 from the germline V gene are LGHNA and YNFKEQ. The CDR3 runs 15 residues. V lost 6 bases and J lost 2; bases outside the gene matches: 6. CDR3 region: CASSRAGGEQETQYF. CDR3 DNA sequence: TGTGCCAGCAGTCGAGCGGGGGGGGAACAAGAGACCCAGTACTTC.

This chain joins TRBV9 and TRBJ1-2, with D possibly matching TRBD1 (6 bases). Between the trimmed V and J ends, which lost 1 base and 4 bases, there was a span of 11 bases. The CDR3 is made up of 14 amino acids. Germline V lookup: CDR1 SGDLS, CDR2 YYNGEE. This chain's CDR3 is CASSVTDRTYGYTF. Written as DNA, the CDR3 is TGTGCCAGCAGCGTAACCGACAGGACCTATGGCTACACCTTC.

The J gene is TRBJ2-7, the V gene TRBV12-3 or TRBV12-4, with D perhaps TRBD2 (5 bases). V was pared by 2 bases and J by 2 bases, with 7 bases between. The CDR3 is 13 residues long. The CDR3 nucleotides read TGTGCCAGCAGTTTACAGGAGGCCTACGAGCAGTACTTC. Translated: CASSLQEAYEQYF.

This chain connects TRBV7-9 to TRBJ1-1; 8 bases are shared with TRBD1. The V and J ends lost 4 bases and 5 bases, in that order; junction bases with no gene match: 6. The CDR3 contains 14 residues. The germline V gene has CDR1 SEHNR and CDR2 FQNEAQ (reference sequence). CDR3 nucleotides: TGTGCCAGCAGCTCAAGGACAGGGAGAACTGAAGCTTTCTTT. Amino acid sequence: CASSSRTGRTEAFF. Complete variable domain (other parts from reference TRBV7-9 and TRBJ1-1): DTGVSQNPRHKITKRGQNVTFRCDPISEHNRLYWYRQTLGQGPEFLTYFQNEAQLEKSRLLSDRFSAERPKGSFSTLEIQRTEQGDSAMYLCASSSRTGRTEAFFGQGTRLTVV.

The J gene is TRBJ2-7, the V gene TRBV21-1; the DNA was not compared with TRBD2, the D call given in the table. TRBV21-1 has pseudogene status. This CDR3 region has 13 residues. The CDR3 loop is CASSRRLVYEQYF. As DNA, the CDR3 is TGTGCCAGCAGCCGGAGGCTCGTTTACGAGCAGTACTTC.

The DNA of the CDR3 is TGTGCCAGCACCCCTATGGCAGGGGGCGGCTACAATGAGCAGTTCTTC. It is translated as CASTPMAGGGYNEQFF. The chain is built from TRBV7-8 and TRBJ2-1, with 8 bases fitting TRBD1. CDR1 is SGHVS, CDR2 FQNEAQ, per germline. The CDR3 has 16 residues. V lost 7 bases, J lost 3 bases, and 11 bases stayed unmatched.

The chain recombines TRBV7-9 with TRBJ2-7; 7 bases match TRBD1. After removal of 3 bases from V and 3 bases from J, the junction contained 5 bases not matched to a gene. Germline V lookup: CDR1 SEHNR, CDR2 FQNEAQ (reference sequence). The CDR3 covers 14 residues. The CDR3: CASSFIGGLYEQYF. The CDR3 DNA reads as TGTGCCAGCAGCTTCATAGGGGGCCTCTACGAGCAGTACTTC.

The V and J genes are TRBV6-5 and TRBJ1-1; 9 bases line up with TRBD1. The junction had 5 bases not matched to a gene; V was cut back by 6 bases and J by 3 bases. The length of the CDR3 is 14 residues. Germline CDR1 is MNHEY and CDR2 is SVGAGI. CDR3 DNA sequence: TGTGCCAGCAGCCGTACAGGGGGCCACACTGAAGCTTTCTTT. This translates into CASSRTGGHTEAFF.

The rearrangement uses TRBV13 and TRBJ2-2; D gene uncertain. V lost 4 bases and J 11 bases, leaving 11 bases between the germline ends. Germline CDR1 is PRHDT and CDR2 is FYEKMQ (reference sequence). This CDR3 region has 12 residues. CDR3 bases: TGTGCCAGCAGCTCCCGACTGGCAGAGCTGTTTTTT. Translated, it gives CASSSRLAELFF.

In the case of this clone: This clone may be a read error of a much larger clone one base away. V and J are TRBV3-1 (or the pseudogene TRBV3-2) and TRBJ2-2, with TRBD1 identical over 8 bases. This CDR3 has 16 residues. The V gene's germline CDR1 is LGHDT and CDR2 YNNKEL (reference sequence). As DNA, the CDR3 is TGTGCCAGCAACCAAGAGAACAGGGGGAGTTCCGGGGAGCTGTTTTTT. Its protein product is CASNQENRGSSGELFF.

The chain carries TRBV6-5 and TRBJ2-5; 8 bases map to TRBD1. CDR1 MNHEY and CDR2 SVGAGI come from the germline V gene. V gave up 7 bases and J gave up 5 bases; unmatched junction bases: 12. This CDR3 has 15 amino acids. CDR3 residues: CASIRPQGARETQYF. CDR3 DNA: TGTGCCAGCATTCGACCTCAGGGGGCTCGGGAGACCCAGTACTTC.

The V gene is TRBV7-9, the J gene TRBJ1-4; 8 nucleotides agree with TRBD1. Germline-derived CDR1 and CDR2 are SEHNR and FQNEAQ (reference sequence). The V gene end was trimmed by 6 bases and the J gene end by 4 bases; junction bases not matched to a gene: 4. The CDR3 consists of 14 residues. Here the CDR3 reads CASSGTGVNEKLFF. The CDR3 DNA is TGTGCCAGCAGTGGGACAGGAGTTAATGAAAAACTGTTTTTT.

The J gene is TRBJ1-2, the V gene TRBV6-5; 10 bases fit TRBD1. The trim removed 6 bases at V and 7 bases at J, leaving 5 bases unmatched. CDR3 length: 13 residues. Germline-derived CDR1 and CDR2 are MNHEY and SVGAGI. The chain's CDR3 is CASRRGQGTGYTF. CDR3 in DNA: TGTGCCAGCAGGAGGGGACAGGGGACTGGCTACACCTTC.

This sequence joins TRBV5-1 and TRBJ2-1; D unresolved. V lost 0 bases and J 3 bases, leaving 13 bases between the germline ends. This CDR3 contains 16 residues. Per the germline V gene, CDR1 is SGHRS and CDR2 is YFSETQ. CDR3 residues: CASSLGAQPRYNEQFF. In DNA, the CDR3 is TGCGCCAGCAGCTTGGGGGCCCAACCCCGCTACAATGAGCAGTTCTTC.

The rearrangement joins TRBV19 to TRBJ2-7, with D possibly being TRBD1 (6 bases). The germline gives CDR1 LNHDA, CDR2 SQIVND (reference sequence). V was cut by 6 bases and J by 0 bases, with 18 bases left in between. This CDR3 comprises 16 residues. The CDR3: CASSHPSWGPSYEQYF. CDR3 in DNA: TGTGCCAGTAGCCACCCCTCTTGGGGGCCCTCCTACGAGCAGTACTTC.

This clone was detected a few times. The gene calls are TRBV19 and TRBJ1-4; 8 bases fit TRBD1. This CDR3 has 16 amino acids. V lost 4 bases and J lost 0; bases outside the gene matches: 4. CDR1 LNHDA and CDR2 SQIVND come from the germline V gene (reference sequence). CDR3 sequence reads: CASSTGQVATNEKLFF. In nucleotides, the CDR3 is TGTGCCAGTAGTACGGGACAGGTTGCAACTAATGAAAAACTGTTTTTT.

As to this clone: The same CDR3 is also encoded by other DNA sequences in this sample. The V call is TRBV25-1, the J call TRBJ2-7; possibly TRBD2 for D (5 bases). Germline lookup yields CDR1 MGHDK and CDR2 SYGVNS. This CDR3 contains 13 residues. With 1 base removed from V and 3 bases from J, the gap between germline ends came to 7 bases. The CDR3 sequence is CASSESGSYEQYF. CDR3 coding DNA: TGTGCCAGCAGTGAATCGGGGAGCTACGAGCAGTACTTC.